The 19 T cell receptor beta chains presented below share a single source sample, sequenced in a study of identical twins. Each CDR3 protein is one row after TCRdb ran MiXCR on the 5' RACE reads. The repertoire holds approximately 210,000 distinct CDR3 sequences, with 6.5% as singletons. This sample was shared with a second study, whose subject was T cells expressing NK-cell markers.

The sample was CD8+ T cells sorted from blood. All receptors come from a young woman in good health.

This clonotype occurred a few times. CDR3 nucleotide sequence: TGTGCCAGCACCAGCGCGGGACTCCTAGATACGCAGTATTTT. It encodes CASTSAGLLDTQYF. The chain uses TRBV27 and TRBJ2-3, with D possibly TRBD2 on 6 matching bases. Germline V gives CDR1 MNHEY, CDR2 SMNVEV (reference sequence). The length of the CDR3 is 14 residues. Trimming took 7 bases from V and 5 from J, leaving 16 bases between them.

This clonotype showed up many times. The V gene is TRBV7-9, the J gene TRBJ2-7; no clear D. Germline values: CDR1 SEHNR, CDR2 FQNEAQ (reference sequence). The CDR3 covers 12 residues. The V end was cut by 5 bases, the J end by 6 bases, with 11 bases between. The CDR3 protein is CASSLPLAEQYF. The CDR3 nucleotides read TGTGCCAGCAGCCTACCGTTAGCCGAGCAGTACTTC.

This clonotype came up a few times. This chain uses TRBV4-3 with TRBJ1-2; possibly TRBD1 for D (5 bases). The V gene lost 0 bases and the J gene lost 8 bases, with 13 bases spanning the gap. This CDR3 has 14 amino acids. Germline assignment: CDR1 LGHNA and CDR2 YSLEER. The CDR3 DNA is TGCGCCAGCAGCCAAGATCTCAGGGAAAGCGGCTACACCTTC. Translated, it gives CASSQDLRESGYTF.

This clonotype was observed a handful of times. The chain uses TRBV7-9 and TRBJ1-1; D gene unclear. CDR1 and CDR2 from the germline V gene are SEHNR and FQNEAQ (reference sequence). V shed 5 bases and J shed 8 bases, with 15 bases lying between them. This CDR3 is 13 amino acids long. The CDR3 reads CASSLGGRVEAFF. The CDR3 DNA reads TGTGCCAGCAGCCTCGGCGGTAGAGTGGAAGCTTTCTTT.

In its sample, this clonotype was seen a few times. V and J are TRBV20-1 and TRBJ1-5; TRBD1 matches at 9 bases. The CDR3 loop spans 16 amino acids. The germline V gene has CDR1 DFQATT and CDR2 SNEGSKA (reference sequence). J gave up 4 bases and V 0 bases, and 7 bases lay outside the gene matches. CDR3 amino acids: CSARDPGTGRNQPQHF. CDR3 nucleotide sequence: TGCAGTGCTAGAGATCCAGGGACAGGGAGAAATCAGCCCCAGCATTTT.

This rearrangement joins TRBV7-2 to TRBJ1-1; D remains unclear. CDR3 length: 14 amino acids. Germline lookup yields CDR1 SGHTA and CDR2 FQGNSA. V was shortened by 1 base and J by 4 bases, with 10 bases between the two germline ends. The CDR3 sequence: CASSLDASVTEAFF. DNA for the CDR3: TGTGCCAGCAGCTTAGACGCGTCGGTCACTGAAGCTTTCTTT.

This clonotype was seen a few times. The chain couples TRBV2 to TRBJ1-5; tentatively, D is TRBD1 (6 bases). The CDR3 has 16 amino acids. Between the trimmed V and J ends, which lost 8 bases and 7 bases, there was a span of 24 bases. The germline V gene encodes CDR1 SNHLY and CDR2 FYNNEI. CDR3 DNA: TGTGCCAGCTGCCCGAGTAGGACAGTACCTCGGCAGCCCCAGCATTTT. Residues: CASCPSRTVPRQPQHF.

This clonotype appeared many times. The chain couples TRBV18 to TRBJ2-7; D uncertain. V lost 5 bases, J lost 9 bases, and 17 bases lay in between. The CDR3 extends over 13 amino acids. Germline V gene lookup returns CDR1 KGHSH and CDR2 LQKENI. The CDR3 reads CASSASPRFGQYF. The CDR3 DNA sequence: TGTGCCAGCTCAGCTTCCCCACGCTTCGGGCAGTACTTC.

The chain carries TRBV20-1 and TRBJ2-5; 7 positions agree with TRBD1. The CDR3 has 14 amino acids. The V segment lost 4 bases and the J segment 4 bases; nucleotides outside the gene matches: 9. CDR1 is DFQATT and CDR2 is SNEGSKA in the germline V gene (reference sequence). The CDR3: CSAMSGTELETQYF. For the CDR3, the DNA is TGCAGTGCTATGTCCGGGACAGAGTTAGAGACCCAGTACTTC.

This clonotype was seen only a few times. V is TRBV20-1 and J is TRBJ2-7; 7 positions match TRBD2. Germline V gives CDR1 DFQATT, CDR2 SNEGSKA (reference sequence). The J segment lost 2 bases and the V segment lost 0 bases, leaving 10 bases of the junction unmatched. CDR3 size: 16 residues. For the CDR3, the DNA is TGCAGTGCTAGAGATCTAAAGCGGGATAGCCCCTACGAGCAGTACTTC. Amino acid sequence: CSARDLKRDSPYEQYF.

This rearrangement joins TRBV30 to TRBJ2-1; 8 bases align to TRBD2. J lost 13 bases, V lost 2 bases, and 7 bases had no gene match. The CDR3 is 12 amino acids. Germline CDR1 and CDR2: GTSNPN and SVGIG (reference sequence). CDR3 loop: CAWSYTREGQFF. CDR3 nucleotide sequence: TGTGCCTGGAGTTATACTCGGGAGGGCCAGTTCTTC.

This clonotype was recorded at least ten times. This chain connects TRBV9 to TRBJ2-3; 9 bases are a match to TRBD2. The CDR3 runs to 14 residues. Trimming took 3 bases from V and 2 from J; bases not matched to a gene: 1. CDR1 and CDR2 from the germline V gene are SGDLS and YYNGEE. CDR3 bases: TGTGCCAGCAGCGCTAGCGGGAACACAGATACGCAGTATTTT. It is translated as CASSASGNTDTQYF.

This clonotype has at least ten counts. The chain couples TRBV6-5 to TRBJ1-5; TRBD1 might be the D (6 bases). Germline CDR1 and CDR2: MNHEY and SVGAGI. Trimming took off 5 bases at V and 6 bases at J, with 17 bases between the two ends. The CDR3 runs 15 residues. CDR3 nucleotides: TGTGCCAGCAGTACCCGACAGGACGACGGTCAGCCCCAGCATTTT. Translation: CASSTRQDDGQPQHF.

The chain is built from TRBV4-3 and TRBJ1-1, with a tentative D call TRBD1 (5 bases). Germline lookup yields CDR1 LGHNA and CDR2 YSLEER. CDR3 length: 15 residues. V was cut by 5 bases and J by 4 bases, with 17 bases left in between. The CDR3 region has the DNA TGCGCCAGCAGCGCAGAGCCGGGGGGTAGCACTGAAGCTTTCTTT. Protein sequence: CASSAEPGGSTEAFF.

The CDR3, as DNA: TGTGCCAGCAGCCCCGGGACAGGGGTGACCGAGCAGTACTTC. Amino acids: CASSPGTGVTEQYF. This rearrangement joins TRBV5-6 to TRBJ2-7; 10 bases match TRBD1. V was clipped by 4 bases and J by 6 bases; unmatched bases: 7. The germline gives CDR1 SGHDT, CDR2 YYEEEE. The CDR3 extends over 14 amino acids.

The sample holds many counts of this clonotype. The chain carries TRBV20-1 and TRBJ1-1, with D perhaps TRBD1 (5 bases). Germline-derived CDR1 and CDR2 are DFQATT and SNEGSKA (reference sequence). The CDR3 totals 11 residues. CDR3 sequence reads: CSAEGTTEAFF. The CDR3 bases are TGCAGCGCAGAGGGGACCACTGAAGCTTTCTTT.

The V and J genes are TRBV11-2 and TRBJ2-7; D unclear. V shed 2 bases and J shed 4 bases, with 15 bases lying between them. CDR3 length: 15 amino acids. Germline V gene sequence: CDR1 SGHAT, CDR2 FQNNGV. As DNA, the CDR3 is TGTGCCAGCAGCTTATATGGATCGGGCCTGTACGAGCAGTACTTC. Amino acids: CASSLYGSGLYEQYF.

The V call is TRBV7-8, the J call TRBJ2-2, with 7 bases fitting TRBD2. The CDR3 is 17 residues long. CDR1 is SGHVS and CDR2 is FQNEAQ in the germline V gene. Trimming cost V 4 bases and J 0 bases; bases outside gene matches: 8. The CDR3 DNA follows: TGTGCCAGCAGCTGGGGATACCGGGGGGCGAACACCGGGGAGCTGTTTTTT. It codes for CASSWGYRGANTGELFF.

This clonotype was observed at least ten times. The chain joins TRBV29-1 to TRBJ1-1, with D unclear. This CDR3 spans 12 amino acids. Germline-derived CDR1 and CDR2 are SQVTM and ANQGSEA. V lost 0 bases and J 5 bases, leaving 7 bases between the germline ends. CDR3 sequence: CSVEDGSTEAFF. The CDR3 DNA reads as TGCAGCGTTGAAGATGGTTCAACTGAAGCTTTCTTT.